The sequence of this T cell receptor beta chain was determined in a study of cytomegalovirus exposure and HLA in healthy donors. Broader study findings: Fewer N-insertions than the roughly 670-donor mean were reportedly shown by an Asian-associated ancestry cluster in a later analysis. A later analysis by the authors found several of the most significant clusters apparently linked to common viral pathogens. In an earlier analysis, in fewer than 700 donors, most V segments appeared productive either ~90% or ~30% of the time.

PCR primers comprised 60 Vbeta and 13 Jbeta primers. The table came from immunoSEQ multiplex PCR; TCRdb's copy has only in-frame clones and leaves some out. Of 80,000 to 95,000 clones listed, roughly 86% are singletons. This CDR3 has 15 amino acids. Losses at the gene ends were 5 bases for V and 2 bases for J; bases not matched to a gene: 5. Germline V lookup: CDR1 MDHEN, CDR2 SYDVKM. This clone was observed a single time. Antigen: not known. The sequencing sample was made of PBMCs. The chain employs TRBV28 and TRBJ2-7; 11 bases match TRBD1. This TCR derives from a man aged 25 to 40 in good health and CMV-seropositive. CDR3 amino acids: CASSIGTGGAYEQYF. CDR3 coding DNA: TGTGCCAGCAGTATCGGGACAGGGGGTGCCTACGAGCAGTACTTC.